The clone carrying this T cell receptor (beta chain) was observed once. Both 60 Vbeta primers and 13 Jbeta primers went into the PCR. Assay used: immunoSEQ multiplex PCR; TCRdb lists only in-frame clones, some missing. The table includes 95,000 to 150,000 clones, around 82% detected once. These data belong to a study of cytomegalovirus exposure and HLA in healthy donors. Sequencing was carried out using PBMCs. This sequence was found in a man younger than 40 in good health and CMV-seropositive.

CDR3 in DNA: TGTGCCATCAGTCCCTCAGGGTCCACCTACGAGCAGTACTTC. Translation: CAISPSGSTYEQYF. This chain uses TRBV10-3 with TRBJ2-7, with D perhaps TRBD1 (5 bases). CDR1 ENHRY and CDR2 SYGVKD come from the germline V gene. The ends were cut back, 5 bases at V and 2 bases at J, with 13 bases in the middle. This CDR3 contains 14 residues.